This T cell receptor (beta chain) was profiled in a study of cytomegalovirus exposure and HLA in healthy donors. Study-level results: Most TCR sequences were seen very rarely across donors, but some public TCRs occurred in many.

Points on this clone: Antigen: not known.

The PCR ran on 60 Vbeta and 13 Jbeta primers. The protocol was immunoSEQ multiplex PCR, while the TCRdb copy is restricted to in-frame clones and leaves out a portion. This sample has under 200,000 clones, with approximately 80% found just once. Deletions cut 4 bases from V and 5 bases from J, with 16 bases between. This CDR3 region has 16 residues. Germline V gene sequence: CDR1 SGHDT, CDR2 YYEEEE. The donors were healthy bone marrow donors. The TCR comes from a woman aged 45-65 years in good health and CMV-seronegative. This chain joins TRBV5-6 and TRBJ1-6; D remains ambiguous. Source material: PBMCs. The DNA for the CDR3 is TGTGCCAGCAGCGCCTCCGGAGGGAAGAATAATTCACCCCTCCACTTT. Its protein is CASSASGGKNNSPLHF.